This T cell receptor beta chain was recovered during a study of vaccination and CD4 T cells after COVID-19. Germline lookup yields CDR1 SEHNR and CDR2 FQNEAQ (reference sequence). CDR3 length: 13 residues. With 4 bases removed from V and 1 base from J, the gap between germline ends came to 7 bases. This clonotype was picked up a small number of times. Its antigen is unknown. Cultured CD4+ T cells had their DNA profiled by the Oncomine TCR Beta short-read assay. TCRdb analysed the PCR reads with MiXCR anew, one entry per CDR3 protein. The sample lists 25,000 or so distinct CDR3 sequences, roughly a third seen once, with about 3.3% in the top ten. The time point is: late sampling 161 to 241 days after vaccination in a few convalescent patients. As to treatment: approximately 9-day PBMC culture with coronavirus spike peptide pools or control peptides (ViraFEST assay). In the ViraFEST assay, peptide-pool expansion preceded TCR sequencing of expanded clonotypes.

The chain joins TRBV7-9 to TRBJ1-1; possibly TRBD1 for D (5 bases). Sequenced here: CD4+ T cells from blood, cultured in vitro, sampled about 7 months after SARS-CoV-2 vaccination. This receptor was taken from a human donor who had recovered from COVID-19. The CDR3 DNA reads as TGTGCCAGCAGCTCTACAGGGAACACTGAAGCTTTCTTT. Translating gives CASSSTGNTEAFF.